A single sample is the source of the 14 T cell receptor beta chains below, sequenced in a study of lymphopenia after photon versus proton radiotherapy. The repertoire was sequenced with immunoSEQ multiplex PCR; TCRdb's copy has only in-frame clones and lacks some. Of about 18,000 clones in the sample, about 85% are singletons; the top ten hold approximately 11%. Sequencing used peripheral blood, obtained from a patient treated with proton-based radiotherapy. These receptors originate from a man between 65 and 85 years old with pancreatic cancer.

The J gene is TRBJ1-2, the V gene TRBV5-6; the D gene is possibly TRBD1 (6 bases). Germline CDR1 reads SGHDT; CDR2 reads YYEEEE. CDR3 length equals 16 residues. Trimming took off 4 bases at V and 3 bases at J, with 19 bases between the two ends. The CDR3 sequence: CASSRLQGLPDYGYTF. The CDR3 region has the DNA TGTGCCAGCAGCCGATTACAGGGCCTTCCTGACTATGGCTACACCTTC.

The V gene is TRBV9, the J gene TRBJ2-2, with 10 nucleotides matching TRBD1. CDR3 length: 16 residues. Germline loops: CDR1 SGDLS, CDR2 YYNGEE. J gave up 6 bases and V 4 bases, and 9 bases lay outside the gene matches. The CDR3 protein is CASSSQGQGFPGELFF. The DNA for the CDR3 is TGTGCCAGCAGCTCACAGGGACAGGGGTTCCCCGGGGAGCTGTTTTTT.

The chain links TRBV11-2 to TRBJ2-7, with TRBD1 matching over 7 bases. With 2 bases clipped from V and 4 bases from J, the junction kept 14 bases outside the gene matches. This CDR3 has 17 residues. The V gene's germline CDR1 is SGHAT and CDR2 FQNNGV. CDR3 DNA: TGTGCCAGCAGCTTAACGACAGGGTCTGGTAAAGTGTACGAGCAGTACTTC. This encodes CASSLTTGSGKVYEQYF.

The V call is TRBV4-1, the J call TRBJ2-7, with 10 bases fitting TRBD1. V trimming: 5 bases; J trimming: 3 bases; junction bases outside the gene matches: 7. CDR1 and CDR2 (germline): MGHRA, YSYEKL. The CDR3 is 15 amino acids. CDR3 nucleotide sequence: TGCGCCAGCAGCACAGGACAGGGGGATCTCTACGAGCAGTACTTC. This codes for CASSTGQGDLYEQYF.

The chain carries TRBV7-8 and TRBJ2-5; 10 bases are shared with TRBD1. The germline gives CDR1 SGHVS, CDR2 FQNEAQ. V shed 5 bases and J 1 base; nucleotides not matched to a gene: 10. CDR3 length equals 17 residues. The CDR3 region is CASSPTGTGAIQETQYF. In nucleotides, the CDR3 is TGTGCCAGCAGCCCGACCGGGACAGGGGCGATCCAAGAGACCCAGTACTTC.

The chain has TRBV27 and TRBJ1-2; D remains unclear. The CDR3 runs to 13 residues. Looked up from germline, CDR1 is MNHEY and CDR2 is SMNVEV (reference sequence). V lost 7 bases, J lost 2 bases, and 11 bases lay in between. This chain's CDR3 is CASKSARNYGYTF. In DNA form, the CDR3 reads TGTGCCAGCAAGTCAGCCCGGAACTATGGCTACACCTTC.

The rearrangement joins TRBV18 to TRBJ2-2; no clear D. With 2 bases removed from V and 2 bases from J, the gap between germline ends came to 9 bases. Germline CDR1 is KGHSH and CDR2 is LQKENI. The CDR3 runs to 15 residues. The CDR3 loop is CASSPDQTNTGELFF. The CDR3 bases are TGTGCCAGCTCACCAGACCAGACTAACACCGGGGAGCTGTTTTTT.

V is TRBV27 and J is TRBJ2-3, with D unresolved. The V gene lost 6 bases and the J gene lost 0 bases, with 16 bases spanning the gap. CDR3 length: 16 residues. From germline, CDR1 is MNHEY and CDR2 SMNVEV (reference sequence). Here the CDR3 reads CASSPTPYTSTDTQYF. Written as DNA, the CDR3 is TGTGCCAGCAGCCCCACTCCTTATACTAGCACAGATACGCAGTATTTT.

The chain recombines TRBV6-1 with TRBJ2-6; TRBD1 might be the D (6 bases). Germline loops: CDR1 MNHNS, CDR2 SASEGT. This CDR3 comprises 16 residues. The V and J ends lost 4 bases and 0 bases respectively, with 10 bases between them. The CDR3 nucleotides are TGTGCCAGCAGTGTGGACAGAGTCTCTGGGGCCAACGTCCTGACTTTC. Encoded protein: CASSVDRVSGANVLTF.

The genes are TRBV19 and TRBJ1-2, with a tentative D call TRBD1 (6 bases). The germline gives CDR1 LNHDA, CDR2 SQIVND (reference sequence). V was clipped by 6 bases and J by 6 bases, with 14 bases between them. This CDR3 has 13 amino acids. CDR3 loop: CASRVYGGDGYTF. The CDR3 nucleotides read TGTGCCAGTAGGGTTTACGGGGGCGATGGCTACACCTTC.

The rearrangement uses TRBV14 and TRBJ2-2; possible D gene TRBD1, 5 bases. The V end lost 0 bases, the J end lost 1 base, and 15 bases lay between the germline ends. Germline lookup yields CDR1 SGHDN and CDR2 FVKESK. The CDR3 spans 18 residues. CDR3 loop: CASSQDFPGLGNTGELFF. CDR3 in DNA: TGTGCCAGCAGCCAAGATTTTCCAGGGCTGGGGAACACCGGGGAGCTGTTTTTT.

CDR3 protein: CASSVDRMNTEAFF. In DNA, the CDR3 is TGTGCCAGCAGCGTCGACAGGATGAACACTGAAGCTTTCTTT. The chain links TRBV9 to TRBJ1-1, with a possible D match to TRBD1 (6 bases). The CDR3 extends over 14 amino acids. V gave up 2 bases and J gave up 0 bases, with 8 bases separating them. Germline values: CDR1 SGDLS, CDR2 YYNGEE.

CDR3 nucleotides: TGTGCCAGCAGCCCTCAGGGCAATCAGCCCCAGCATTTT. Protein sequence: CASSPQGNQPQHF. This sequence joins TRBV7-2 and TRBJ1-5; D uncertain. This CDR3 has 13 residues. Germline V gene sequence: CDR1 SGHTA, CDR2 FQGNSA. V lost 5 bases and J lost 2, with 7 bases in between. Full variable domain (outside the CDR3, taken from reference TRBV7-2 and TRBJ1-5): GAGVSQSPSNKVTEKGKDVELRCDPISGHTALYWYRQSLGQGLEFLIYFQGNSAPDKSGLPSDRFSAERTGGSVSTLTIQRTQQEDSAVYLCASSPQGNQPQHFGDGTRLSIL.

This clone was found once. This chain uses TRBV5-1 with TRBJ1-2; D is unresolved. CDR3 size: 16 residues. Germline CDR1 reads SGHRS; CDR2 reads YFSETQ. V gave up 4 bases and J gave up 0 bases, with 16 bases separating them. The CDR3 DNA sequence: TGCGCCAGCAGCCTGAACGTCGGGGATCCTAACTATGGCTACACCTTC. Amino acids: CASSLNVGDPNYGYTF.